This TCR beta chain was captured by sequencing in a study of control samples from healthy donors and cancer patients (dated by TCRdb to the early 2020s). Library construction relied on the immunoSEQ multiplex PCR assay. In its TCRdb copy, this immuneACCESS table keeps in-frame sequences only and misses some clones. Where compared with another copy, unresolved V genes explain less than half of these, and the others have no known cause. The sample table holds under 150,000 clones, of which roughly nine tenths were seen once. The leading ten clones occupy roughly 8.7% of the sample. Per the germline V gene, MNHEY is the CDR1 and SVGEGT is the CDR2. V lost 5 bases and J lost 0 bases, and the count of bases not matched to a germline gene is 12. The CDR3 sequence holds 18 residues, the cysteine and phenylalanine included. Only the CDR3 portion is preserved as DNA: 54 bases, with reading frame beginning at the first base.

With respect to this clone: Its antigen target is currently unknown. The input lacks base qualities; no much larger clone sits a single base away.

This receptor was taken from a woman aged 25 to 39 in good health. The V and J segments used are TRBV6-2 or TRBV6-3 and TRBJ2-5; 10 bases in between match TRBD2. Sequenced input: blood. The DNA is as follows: TGTGCCAGCAGTACCGGGACTAGCGAGACCCGGTACCAAGAGACCCAGTACTTC. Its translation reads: CASSTGTSETRYQETQYF.